This TCR beta chain originates from a study of blood T cell repertoires in COVID-19. On the study more broadly: Acute-phase and convalescent COVID-19 samples originated in the United States, Italy and Spain.

Profiled with immunoSEQ multiplex PCR; TCRdb holds only in-frame clones, not every one. The table has approximately 460,000 clones, nearly 90% seen once. Per the germline V gene, CDR1 is SGHRS and CDR2 is YFSETQ. The J segment lost 9 bases and the V segment lost 3 bases, leaving 6 bases of the junction unmatched. CDR3 length: 14 amino acids. This clonotype originated in a man aged 18 to 35 with COVID-19, enrolled during active disease. V usage is TRBV5-1 and J usage is TRBJ1-4, with 9 bases that match TRBD1. Sample: peripheral blood. In DNA, the CDR3 is TGCGCCAGCAGCTCCACAGGGGGCGATCAAAAACTGTTTTTT. It is translated as CASSSTGGDQKLFF.